This T cell receptor (beta chain) came from a study of T cell responses to AZD1222 COVID-19 vaccine (dated by TCRdb to the early 2020s). Regarding the research as a whole: AZD1222 recipients given second doses at about 4 weeks or at about 12 weeks were pooled, since spike-specific TCR depth and breadth were not found to differ between the two schedules. A total of 233 trial participants underwent TCR sequencing, of whom under 220 had received two doses of AZD1222 and some 25 had received two doses of the MenACWY control vaccine. Trial participants were enrolled into age subgroups of 18-55, 56-69 and 70-plus years, which contained about 150, 28 and 57 TCR-sequenced participants, respectively.

CDR3 length: 15 amino acids, cysteine to phenylalanine. The CDR3 DNA has 45 bases and is translated from base 1. Via the germline V gene, CDR1 is SGHVS and CDR2 FNYEAQ. Ends trimmed: V by 3 bases, J by 5 bases; bases unmatched to a gene: 5. The sample's time point label is to be understood as: baseline before first vaccination. Samples from vaccinated people were obtained from the UK trials COV001 and COV002, which included a single-blind randomized controlled phase 2/3 trial of AZD1222 (ChAdOx1 nCoV-19) in healthy adults. For TCRbeta chain sequencing, PBMC samples from trial participants were taken at day 0 and at day 28 after the second dose. Broad study findings and their caveats: After two AZD1222 doses, spike-specific TCR breadth and depth were significantly higher than at day 0 and than in MenACWY recipients. Conclusions about previously exposed vaccinees are limited because only five to seven AZD1222 recipients were SARS-CoV-2 seropositive at baseline. Epitopes outside the regions mutated in the B.1.351 and B.1.1.7 variants were reportedly recognized by nearly half of the unique spike-specific TCRs. Vaccine-associated CD4 TCRs spanned the whole spike protein, with dominant responses in regions 160-218 and 743-854. Because no day 14 peak-response samples were available, repertoires were characterized only after the peak T cell response. The 56-69-year group was small, and its depth increase did not reach significance, likely because of low power. Participants were mostly white British and included more females than males, and it was suggested by the authors that clonal diversity may have been underestimated.

The CDR3 regions of human TCRbeta chains were subjected to immunosequencing. Per the original workflow: Repertoire TCRs were matched against a reference library of SARS-CoV-2-specific TCRs generated with the MIRA antigen-specificity platform. Breadth meant the fraction of unique TCRs that were SARS-CoV-2-associated, whereas depth meant the fraction of total T cells that were SARS-CoV-2-associated. Using the MIRA data, each spike-specific TCR was assigned both to the spike region to which the TCR was reactive and to a CD4 or CD8 class. Log10-transformed breadth and depth values were compared by one-way ANOVA with Sidak's multiple comparisons tests. TCRdb carries this immuneACCESS record with in-frame sequences only. Its versions omit some clonotypes, under half of them owing to an unresolved V gene in the studies checked, with the rest unexplained. V and J calls and clone size are given by that table; D and trimming were obtained from the DNA. This sample is represented by 100,000 to 120,000 clones; roughly nine tenths of them were singletons. The ten largest make up 1.6% of the sample.

Concerning this clone itself: The target of this receptor is not known. No base quality information exists; no much larger clone differs at one position.

The sample in question was peripheral blood, obtained on day 0 of AZD1222 vaccination. This sequence originates from an adult in good health. This chain joins TRBV7-6 to TRBJ2-1; a stretch of 9 junction bases matches TRBD1. The DNA sequence is TGTGCCAGCAGCTTTTTCGGGACAGGGCACAATGAGCAGTTCTTC. Translated, it gives CASSFFGTGHNEQFF.